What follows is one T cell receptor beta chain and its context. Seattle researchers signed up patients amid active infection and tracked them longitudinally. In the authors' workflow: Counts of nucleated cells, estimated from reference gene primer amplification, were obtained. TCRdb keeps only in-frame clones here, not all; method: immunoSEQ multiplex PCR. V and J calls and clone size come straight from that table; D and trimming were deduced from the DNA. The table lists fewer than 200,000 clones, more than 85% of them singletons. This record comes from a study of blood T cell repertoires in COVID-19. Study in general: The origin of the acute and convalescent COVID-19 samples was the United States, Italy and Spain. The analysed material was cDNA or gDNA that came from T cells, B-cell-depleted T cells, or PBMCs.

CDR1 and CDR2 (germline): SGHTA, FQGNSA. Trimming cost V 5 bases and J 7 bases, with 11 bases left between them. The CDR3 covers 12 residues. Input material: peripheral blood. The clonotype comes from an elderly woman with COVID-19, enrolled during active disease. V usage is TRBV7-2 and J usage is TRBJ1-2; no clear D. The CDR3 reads CASSPGVGGYTF. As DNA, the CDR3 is TGTGCCAGCAGCCCGGGAGTAGGTGGCTACACCTTC.